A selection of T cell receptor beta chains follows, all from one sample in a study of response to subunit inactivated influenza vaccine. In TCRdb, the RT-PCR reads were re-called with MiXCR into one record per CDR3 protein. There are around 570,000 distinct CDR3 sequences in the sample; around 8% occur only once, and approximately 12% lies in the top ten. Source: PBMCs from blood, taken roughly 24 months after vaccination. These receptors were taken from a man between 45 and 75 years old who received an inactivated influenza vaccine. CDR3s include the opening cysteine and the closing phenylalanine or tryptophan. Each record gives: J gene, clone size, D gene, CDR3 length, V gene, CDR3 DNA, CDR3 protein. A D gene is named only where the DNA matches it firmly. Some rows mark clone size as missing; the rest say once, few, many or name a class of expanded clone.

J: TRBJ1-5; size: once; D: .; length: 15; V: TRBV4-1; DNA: TGCGCCAGCAGCCAAGAACCCAGTAGCAATCAGCCCCAGCATTTT; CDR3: CASSQEPSSNQPQHF
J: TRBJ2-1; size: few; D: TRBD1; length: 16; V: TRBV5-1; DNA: TGCGCCAGCAGCTTGTACACAGGGGGGTCCTACAATGAGCAGTTCTTC; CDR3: CASSLYTGGSYNEQFF
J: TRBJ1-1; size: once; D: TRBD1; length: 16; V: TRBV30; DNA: TGTGCCTGGAGTCGGACAGGAGTGAGGATGAACACTGAAGCTTTCTTT; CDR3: CAWSRTGVRMNTEAFF
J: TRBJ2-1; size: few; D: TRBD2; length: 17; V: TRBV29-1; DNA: TGCAGCGTTGGAGGGACTAGCGGGGGTTGGTCCTACAATGAGCAGTTCTTC; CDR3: CSVGGTSGGWSYNEQFF
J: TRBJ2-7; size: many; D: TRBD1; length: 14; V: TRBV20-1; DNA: TGCAGTGCGACTTCGACAGGGGGCTCCTACGAGCAGTACTTC; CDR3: CSATSTGGSYEQYF
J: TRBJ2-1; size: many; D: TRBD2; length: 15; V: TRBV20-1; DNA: TGCAGTCCCCGGACTAGCGGGGCATCCTACAATGAGCAGTTCTTC; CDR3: CSPRTSGASYNEQFF
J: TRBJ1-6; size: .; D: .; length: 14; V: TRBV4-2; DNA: TGTGCCAGCAGCCAAGGAGGGCTCGAGATACCCCTCCACTTT; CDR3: CASSQGGLEIPLHF
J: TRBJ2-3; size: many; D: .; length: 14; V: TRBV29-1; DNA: TGCAGCGCCGTCACGGGGGCTAGCACAGATACGCAGTATTTT; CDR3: CSAVTGASTDTQYF
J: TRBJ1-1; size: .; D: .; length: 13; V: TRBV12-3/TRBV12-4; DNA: TGTGCCAGCAGTCCAAACAGTTACACTGAAGCTTTCTTT; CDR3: CASSPNSYTEAFF
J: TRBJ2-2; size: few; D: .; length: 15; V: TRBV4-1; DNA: TGCGCCAGCAGCCGACAGGAGGTTGACACCGGGGAGCTGTTTTTT; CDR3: CASSRQEVDTGELFF
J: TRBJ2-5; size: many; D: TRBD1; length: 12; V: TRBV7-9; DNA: TGTGCCAGCAGCCAACAGGGGGAGACCCAGTACTTC; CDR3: CASSQQGETQYF
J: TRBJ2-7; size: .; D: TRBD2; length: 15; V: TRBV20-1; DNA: TGCAGTGCTAGAGATCCAGCGGGAGGGATTTACGAGCAGTACTTC; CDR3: CSARDPAGGIYEQYF
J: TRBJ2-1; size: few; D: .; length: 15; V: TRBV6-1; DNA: TGTGCCAGCAGCCGAGGGGCGGGGAAGCATAATGAGCAGTTCTTC; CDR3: CASSRGAGKHNEQFF
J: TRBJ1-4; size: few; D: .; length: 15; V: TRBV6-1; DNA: TGTGCCAGCAGATCCACGGGATTGATAGGAGAAAAACTGTTTTTT; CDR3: CASRSTGLIGEKLFF
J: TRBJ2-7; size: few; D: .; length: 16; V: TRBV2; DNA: TGTGCCAGCAGGGGGGGTCCGGCAGGGGAGTCCTACGAGCAGTACTTC; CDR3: CASRGGPAGESYEQYF
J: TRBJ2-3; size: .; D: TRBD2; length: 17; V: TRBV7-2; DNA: TGTGCCAGCAGCTTACAGGGACTAGCCATTGGCACAGATACGCAGTATTTT; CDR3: CASSLQGLAIGTDTQYF
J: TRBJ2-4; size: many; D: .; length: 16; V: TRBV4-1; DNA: TGCGCCAGCAGCCAAGGCTGGGGATTAGCCAAAAACATTCAGTACTTC; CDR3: CASSQGWGLAKNIQYF
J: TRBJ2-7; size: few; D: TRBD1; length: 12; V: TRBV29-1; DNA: TGCAGCGTCGGACAGGGCCCTGTCGAGCAGTACTTC; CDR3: CSVGQGPVEQYF
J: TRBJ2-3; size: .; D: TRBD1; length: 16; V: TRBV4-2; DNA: TGTGCCAGCAGCCAAGCCCGGGACAGCTTAACCTTTACGCAGTATTTT; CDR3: CASSQARDSLTFTQYF
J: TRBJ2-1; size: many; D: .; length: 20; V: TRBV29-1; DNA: TGCAGCGTTGAAGATCTTAGGGCTAGCCAGGTCCCTTTCTTTTTCAATGAGCAGTTCTTC; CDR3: CSVEDLRASQVPFFFNEQFF
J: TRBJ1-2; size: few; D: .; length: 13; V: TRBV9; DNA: TGTGCCAGCAGCGTTAGGTTGAACTATGGCTACACCTTC; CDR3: CASSVRLNYGYTF
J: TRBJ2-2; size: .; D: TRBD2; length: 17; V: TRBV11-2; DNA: TGTGCCAGCAGCTCAAGCTCAGCGGGGGGGCACACCGGGGAGCTGTTTTTT; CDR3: CASSSSSAGGHTGELFF
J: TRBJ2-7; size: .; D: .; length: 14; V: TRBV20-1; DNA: TGCAGTGCTAGAGATCAGCACGGGCCCTACGAGCAGTACTTC; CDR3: CSARDQHGPYEQYF
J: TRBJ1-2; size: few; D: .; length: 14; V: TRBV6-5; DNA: TGTGCCAGCAGTTACTCGGTCTACAACTATGGCTACACCTTC; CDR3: CASSYSVYNYGYTF
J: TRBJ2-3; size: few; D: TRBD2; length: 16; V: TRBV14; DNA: TGTGCCAGCAGCCAGGTCGCGGGAGGCCTCACAGATACGCAGTATTTT; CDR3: CASSQVAGGLTDTQYF
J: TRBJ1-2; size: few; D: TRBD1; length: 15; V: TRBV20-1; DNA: TGCAGTGCTACCCCGGGCCGGGACAGGGTCTATGGCTACACCTTC; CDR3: CSATPGRDRVYGYTF
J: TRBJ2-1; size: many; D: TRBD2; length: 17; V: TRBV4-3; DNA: TGCGCCAGCAGCCAAGAAAGGGGGACTAGCGGGGGCTATGAGCAGTTCTTC; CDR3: CASSQERGTSGGYEQFF
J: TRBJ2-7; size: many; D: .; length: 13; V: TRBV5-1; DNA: TGCGCCAGCAGCTTGGATCCCTGGGGCGAGCAGTACTTC; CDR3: CASSLDPWGEQYF
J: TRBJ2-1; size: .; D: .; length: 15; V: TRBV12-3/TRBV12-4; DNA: TGTGCCAGCAGTTTTGCGGGACCGCGGAACAATGAGCAGTTCTTC; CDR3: CASSFAGPRNNEQFF
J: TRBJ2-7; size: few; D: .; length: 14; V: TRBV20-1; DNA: TGCAGTGCTGCCCCTGTTGGGGCTACCTACGAGCAGTACTTC; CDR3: CSAAPVGATYEQYF
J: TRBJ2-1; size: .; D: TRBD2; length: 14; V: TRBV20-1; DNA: TGCAGTGCGCTCGCGGGGGGCCTCAACAATGAGCAGTTCTTC; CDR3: CSALAGGLNNEQFF
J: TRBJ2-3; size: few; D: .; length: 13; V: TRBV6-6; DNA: TGTGCCAGCAATTCTCTCGGGGCAGATACGCAGTATTTT; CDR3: CASNSLGADTQYF
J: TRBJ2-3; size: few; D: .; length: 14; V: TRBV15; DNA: TGTGCCACCAGCAGAGATGGAGGGTTGAATACGCAGTATTTT; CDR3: CATSRDGGLNTQYF
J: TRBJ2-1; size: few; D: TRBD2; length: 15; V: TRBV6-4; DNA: TGTGCCAGCAGTGACTCCGCTAGCGGGGGATCTGAGCAGTTCTTC; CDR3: CASSDSASGGSEQFF
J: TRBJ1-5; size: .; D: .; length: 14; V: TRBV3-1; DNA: TGTGCCAGCAGCCAAGACCTCAATAATCAGCCCCAGCATTTT; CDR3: CASSQDLNNQPQHF
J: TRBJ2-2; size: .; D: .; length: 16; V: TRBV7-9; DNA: TGTGCCAGCAGACCCCGCCGAAACGCGAACACCGGGGAGCTGTTTTTT; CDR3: CASRPRRNANTGELFF
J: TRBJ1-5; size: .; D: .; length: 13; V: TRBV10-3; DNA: TGTGCCCGACGCCGGGACCTCAATCAGCCCCAGCATTTT; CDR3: CARRRDLNQPQHF
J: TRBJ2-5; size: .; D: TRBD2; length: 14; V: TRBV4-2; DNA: TGTGCCAGCAGCCCAGCGGGGAGCCAAGAGACCCAGTACTTC; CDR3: CASSPAGSQETQYF
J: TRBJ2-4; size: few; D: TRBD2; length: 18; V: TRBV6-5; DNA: TGTGCCAGCACTTCAACCGGACTAGCGGATATAGCCAAAAACATTCAGTACTTC; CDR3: CASTSTGLADIAKNIQYF
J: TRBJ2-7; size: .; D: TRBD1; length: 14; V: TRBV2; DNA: TGTGCCAGCAGGAGGGGACAGGGTACCTACGAGCAGTACTTC; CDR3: CASRRGQGTYEQYF
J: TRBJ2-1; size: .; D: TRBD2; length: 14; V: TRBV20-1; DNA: TGCAGTGCTAGCGGGGGGGCATGGTACAATGAGCAGTTCTTC; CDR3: CSASGGAWYNEQFF
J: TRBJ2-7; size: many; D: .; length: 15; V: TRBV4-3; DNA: TGCGCCAGCAGCCAAGAGAGGGACCCGACCTACGAGCAGTACTTC; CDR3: CASSQERDPTYEQYF